The 19 T cell receptor beta chains given below trace back to one sample, sequenced in a study of CDR3 diversity in severe acne. TCRdb reprocessed the PCR reads with MiXCR, giving one entry per CDR3 protein. The sample has more than 85,000 distinct CDR3 sequences; under 55% are singletons. Sequenced sample: blood. The receptors originated from a male donor with severe acne vulgaris.

The chain recombines TRBV7-9 with TRBJ2-2; no definite D call. CDR3 length: 14 amino acids. The germline V gene encodes CDR1 SEHNR and CDR2 FQNEAQ (reference sequence). V dropped 5 bases and J dropped 4 bases, with 11 bases sitting between them. CDR3 region: CASSPSPTTGELFF. The CDR3 DNA sequence: TGTGCCAGCAGCCCATCCCCTACCACCGGGGAGCTGTTTTTT.

This clonotype was recorded a few times. The gene calls are TRBV27 and TRBJ2-2, with 10 bases identical to TRBD2. J lost 4 bases, V lost 3 bases, and 2 bases had no gene match. CDR1 is MNHEY and CDR2 is SMNVEV in the germline V gene (reference sequence). The CDR3 is made up of 15 amino acids. CDR3 sequence reads: CASSFGTSVTGELFF. In nucleotides, the CDR3 is TGTGCCAGCAGTTTTGGGACTAGCGTCACCGGGGAGCTGTTTTTT.

Remarks on this clonotype: A single base separates this from a much larger clone, so it may be a read error. The chain couples TRBV19 to TRBJ1-5; unclear D gene. Germline V lookup: CDR1 LNHDA, CDR2 SQIVND (reference sequence). Trimming removed 8 bases at V and 0 bases at J, with 8 bases between. This CDR3 region has 13 residues. The CDR3 protein is CASAGYSNQPQHF. The DNA of the CDR3 is TGTGCCAGTGCTGGATATAGCAATCAGCCCCAGCATTTT.

A note on this clonotype: A much larger clonotype is one base distant, so this may be a read error. Without the conserved terminal phenylalanine or tryptophan, this CDR3 likely stems from a read error. The chain recombines TRBV7-9 with TRBJ2-5; D uncertain. With 3 bases removed from V and 7 bases from J, the gap between germline ends came to 12 bases. Germline loops: CDR1 SEHNR, CDR2 FQNEAQ (reference sequence). This CDR3 is built from 13 residues. The CDR3 DNA sequence: TGTGCCAGCAGCTTTCAAGTAGACGTGACCCAGTACCTC. Translation gives CASSFQVDVTQYL.

The table lists this clonotype with a count of one. V gene TRBV7-3 combines with J gene TRBJ2-7; tentatively, D is TRBD1 (5 bases). Germline-derived CDR1 and CDR2 are SGHTA and FQGTGA. V lost 1 base, J lost 6 bases, and 10 bases lay in between. This CDR3 is 13 amino acids long. The DNA of the CDR3 is TGTGCCAGCAGCTTAAGTGGCAGGGCCGAGCAGTACTTC. As protein: CASSLSGRAEQYF.

The chain is built from TRBV2 and TRBJ2-1; 8 nucleotides match TRBD2. CDR1 and CDR2 from the germline V gene are SNHLY and FYNNEI. The CDR3 covers 14 residues. V lost 4 bases and J lost 4; bases outside the gene matches: 3. CDR3 sequence reads: CASSVSGIYNEQFF. The CDR3 nucleotides are TGTGCCAGCAGTGTTAGCGGGATTTACAATGAGCAGTTCTTC.

The J gene is TRBJ1-6, the V gene TRBV11-3; D possibly corresponds to TRBD1 (5 bases). V gave up 2 bases and J gave up 8 bases, with 10 bases separating them. This CDR3 has 14 amino acids. Looked up from germline, CDR1 is SGHNT and CDR2 is YENEEA. The CDR3 loop reads CASSLRGGDSPLHF. DNA for the CDR3: TGTGCCAGCAGCTTAAGGGGAGGGGATTCACCCCTCCACTTT.

The rearrangement joins TRBV7-3 to TRBJ1-5; 8 nucleotides agree with TRBD1. The CDR3 consists of 15 residues. CDR1 is SGHTA and CDR2 is FQGTGA in the germline V gene. V lost 4 bases and J lost 7; bases outside the gene matches: 9. This CDR3 reads CASSSRTGRRQPQHF. CDR3 in DNA: TGTGCCAGCAGCTCACGGACAGGGAGGAGGCAGCCCCAGCATTTT.

The J gene is TRBJ2-2, the V gene TRBV11-2; 10 nucleotides align to TRBD1. CDR1 and CDR2 from the germline V gene are SGHAT and FQNNGV. CDR3 length: 19 residues. The V and J ends lost 0 bases and 6 bases, in that order; junction bases with no gene match: 13. The CDR3 nucleotides read TGTGCCAGCAGCTTAGATCCCCGAACCCGGACAGGGGGGGCCGGGGAGCTGTTTTTT. It translates to CASSLDPRTRTGGAGELFF. Full variable domain (remainder filled in from reference TRBV11-2 and TRBJ2-2): EAGVAQSPRYKIIEKRQSVAFWCNPISGHATLYWYQQILGQGPKLLIQFQNNGVVDDSQLPKDRFSAERLKGVDSTLKIQPAKLEDSAVYLCASSLDPRTRTGGAGELFFGEGSRLTVL.

The chain uses TRBV20-1 and TRBJ2-1, with 12 bases lining up with TRBD2. The CDR3 is made up of 17 amino acids. The germline CDR1 and CDR2 sequences are DFQATT and SNEGSKA (reference sequence). V lost 6 bases and J lost 7; bases outside the gene matches: 16. CDR3 in amino acids: CSAPVLAGGFTWNEQFF. In DNA, the CDR3 is TGCAGTGCCCCGGTACTAGCGGGAGGTTTTACATGGAATGAGCAGTTCTTC.

This clonotype was observed at least ten times. The V and J genes are TRBV10-3 and TRBJ2-3, with unresolved D. With 2 bases removed from V and 10 bases from J, the gap between germline ends came to 10 bases. The CDR3 is 12 residues long. Germline CDR1 is ENHRY and CDR2 is SYGVKD. CDR3 region: CAISETTAAQYF. The CDR3 coding sequence is TGTGCCATCAGTGAGACCACCGCGGCGCAGTATTTT.

This clonotype was seen many times. This rearrangement joins TRBV29-1 to TRBJ2-7, with 10 bases aligning to TRBD2. The germline V gene has CDR1 SQVTM and CDR2 ANQGSEA. This CDR3 is 12 amino acids long. The V segment lost 2 bases and the J segment 6 bases; nucleotides outside the gene matches: 1. CDR3 nucleotide sequence: TGCAGCGTTGAACTAGCGGGAGCCGAGCAGTACTTC. Translated, it gives CSVELAGAEQYF.

In regard to this clonotype: No conserved phenylalanine or tryptophan ends this CDR3, so it is likely a read error. The DNA is left out, because the CDR3 cannot be placed on it with certainty; the CDR3 is given as TCRdb lists it. This rearrangement joins TRBV4-3 to TRBJ2-5. From its first to its last residue, the CDR3 has 8 amino acids. Germline V gene lookup returns CDR1 LGHNA and CDR2 YSLEER. The CDR3 sequence is CASSQDRL.

The rearrangement uses TRBV24-1 and TRBJ1-1; perhaps TRBD1 as D (6 bases). V lost 9 bases and J 2 bases, leaving 12 bases between the germline ends. CDR1 is KGHDR, CDR2 SFDVKD, per germline. The CDR3 is made up of 13 amino acids. The CDR3: CATSGTRNTEAFF. CDR3 DNA: TGTGCCACCTCCGGGACACGAAACACTGAAGCTTTCTTT.

The chain couples TRBV7-9 to TRBJ1-1; no firm D call. V lost 3 bases and J 6 bases, leaving 11 bases between the germline ends. CDR1 is SEHNR, CDR2 FQNEAQ, per germline (reference sequence). CDR3 length equals 13 residues. CDR3 sequence reads: CASSLTSNPEAFF. CDR3 sequence (DNA): TGTGCCAGCAGCTTGACAAGTAATCCTGAAGCTTTCTTT.

This clonotype was picked up a small number of times. This CDR3 is CASRPRPGTGRMYEQYF. CDR3 nucleotides: TGTGCCAGCAGGCCTCGGCCCGGGACAGGGAGGATGTACGAGCAGTACTTC. V usage is TRBV7-9 and J usage is TRBJ2-7, with 9 positions matching TRBD1. This CDR3 comprises 17 residues. Germline assignment: CDR1 SEHNR and CDR2 FQNEAQ (reference sequence). J lost 4 bases, V lost 6 bases, and 16 bases had no gene match.

V and J are TRBV9 and TRBJ1-6; maybe TRBD1 (6 bases). The germline V gene has CDR1 SGDLS and CDR2 YYNGEE. The CDR3 totals 15 residues. Trimming stripped 3 bases from V and 3 bases from J, with 10 bases between. This CDR3 is CASSDTGFYNSPLHF. CDR3 sequence (DNA): TGTGCCAGCAGCGATACAGGGTTCTATAATTCACCCCTCCACTTT.

This clonotype was detected a few times. The chain joins TRBV6-5 to TRBJ1-6; D ambiguous. The V end was cut by 5 bases, the J end by 10 bases, with 12 bases between. CDR1 MNHEY and CDR2 SVGAGI come from the germline V gene. The CDR3 is 13 residues long. The DNA of the CDR3 is TGTGCCAGCAGTCGAGATCCCGACTCACCCCTCCACTTT. The encoded protein is CASSRDPDSPLHF.

The chain combines TRBV20-1 with TRBJ2-1; 11 bases map to TRBD2. V gave up 1 base and J gave up 9 bases; unmatched junction bases: 5. The CDR3 has 14 residues. Germline V lookup: CDR1 DFQATT, CDR2 SNEGSKA (reference sequence). The CDR3 nucleotides read TGCAGTGCTAGAGGTGAAACTAGCGGGAGTGAGCAGTTCTTC. The encoded protein is CSARGETSGSEQFF.